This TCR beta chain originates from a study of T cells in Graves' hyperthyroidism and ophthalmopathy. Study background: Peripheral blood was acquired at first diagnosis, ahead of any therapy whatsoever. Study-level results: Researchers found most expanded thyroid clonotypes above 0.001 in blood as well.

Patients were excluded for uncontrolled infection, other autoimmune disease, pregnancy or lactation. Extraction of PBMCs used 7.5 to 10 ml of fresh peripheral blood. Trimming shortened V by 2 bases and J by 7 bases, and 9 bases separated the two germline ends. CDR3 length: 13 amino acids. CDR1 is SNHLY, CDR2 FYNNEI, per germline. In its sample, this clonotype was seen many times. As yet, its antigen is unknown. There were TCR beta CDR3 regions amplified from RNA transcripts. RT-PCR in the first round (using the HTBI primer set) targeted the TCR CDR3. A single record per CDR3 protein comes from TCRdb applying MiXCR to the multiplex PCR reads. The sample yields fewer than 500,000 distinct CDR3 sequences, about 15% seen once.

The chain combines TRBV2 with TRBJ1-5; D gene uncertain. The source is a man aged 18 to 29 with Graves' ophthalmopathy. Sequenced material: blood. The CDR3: CASSENSAQPQHF. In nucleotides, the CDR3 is TGTGCCAGCAGTGAAAACAGCGCCCAGCCCCAGCATTTT.